This is a list of T cell receptor beta chains from one sample in a study of shared clonotypes between healthy human individuals. The repertoire was sequenced with immunoSEQ multiplex PCR; TCRdb's copy has only in-frame clones and lacks some. The sample shows about 820,000 clones, around 93% of them seen only once. Material: naive CD8+ T cells sorted from blood. All receptors derive from a man aged 25-40 years in good health. The conserved cysteine and the conserved F or W are not part of the CDR3 here. Each record gives: V gene, J gene, CDR3 length, CDR3 protein.

>TRBV9|TRBJ1-5|13
ASSVAGTGVEPQH
>TRBV2|TRBJ2-3|10
ASTGGADTQY
>TRBV6-6|TRBJ1-4|11
ASGLRGGEKLF
>TRBV6-5|TRBJ1-3|12
ASSQTGAGNTIY
>TRBV28|TRBJ1-5|13
ASSFSTGGSQPQH
>TRBV19|TRBJ2-7|15
ASSIGGGPLLSYEQY
>TRBV16|TRBJ1-2|11
ASSPGGGYGYT
>TRBV29-1|TRBJ1-1|10
SAPSWPAGAF
>TRBV5-1|TRBJ2-1|14
ASSLYRDRGYNEQF
>TRBV9|TRBJ2-1|15
ASSGNLLAGSSNEQF
>TRBV5-1|TRBJ2-3|10
ASSFNTDTQY
>TRBV4-1|TRBJ1-4|13
ASSQRTGGYEKLF
>TRBV10-1|TRBJ2-7|14
ASSDPFGSPLYEQY
>TRBV19|TRBJ2-5|12
ASRAGLAGETQY
>TRBV29-1|TRBJ2-5|13
SVHFRQGATETQY
>TRBV5-6|TRBJ2-7|11
ASSLDRSYEQY
>TRBV28|TRBJ2-7|14
ASSTRLAGVDNEQY
>TRBV27|TRBJ2-7|10
ASSSGSYEQY
>TRBV27|TRBJ2-7|13
ASSLWGGGMYEQY
>TRBV18|TRBJ2-2|16
ASSTSPQGAIMGGELF
>TRBV25-1|TRBJ2-1|16
ASSTNPRLAGVYNEQF
>TRBV5-6|TRBJ2-4|11
ASSQGVKNIQY
>TRBV4-1|TRBJ2-1|9
ASALGDEQF